Listed below are T cell receptor beta chains from one sample, sequenced in a study of shared clonotypes between healthy human individuals. Clones were sequenced by immunoSEQ multiplex PCR, and TCRdb holds only the in-frame ones, with some missing. The profile covers some 2.4 million clones, with approximately 93% appearing a single time and about 0.39% taken by the ten largest. The sample consisted of naive CD4+ T cells from PBMCs. Receptor source: a man between 18 and 29 years old in good health. Some clones in this sample may be carry-over from other donors' samples. CDR3s include the opening cysteine and the closing phenylalanine or tryptophan. D genes are given only for firm matches. Part of the rows lack a size; the others show once, few, many or a class for expanded clones.

size: -
D: TRBD1
V: TRBV7-3
J: TRBJ1-1
CDR3: CASSLTGGDTEAFF
DNA: TGTGCCAGCAGCCTGACAGGGGGGGACACTGAAGCTTTCTTT

size: -
D: -
V: TRBV5-1
J: TRBJ2-1
CDR3: CASSPLVVMGSYNEQFF
DNA: TGCGCCAGCAGCCCCTTAGTGGTTATGGGGTCCTACAATGAGCAGTTCTTC

size: -
D: -
V: TRBV2
J: TRBJ1-2
CDR3: CASSGNPRGGGYTF
DNA: TGTGCCAGCAGTGGGAACCCCAGGGGCGGTGGCTACACCTTC

size: -
D: -
V: TRBV5-1
J: TRBJ2-1
CDR3: CASSASGTNNEQFF
DNA: TGCGCCAGCAGCGCCTCCGGGACAAACAATGAGCAGTTCTTC

size: -
D: TRBD1
V: TRBV27
J: TRBJ1-2
CDR3: CASSFTGRYRGRNSSYGYTF
DNA: TGTGCCAGCAGTTTCACCGGAAGATACAGGGGACGCAACTCATCCTATGGCTACACCTTC

size: -
D: -
V: TRBV29-1
J: TRBJ1-2
CDR3: CSVEGGDEFYGYHTF
DNA: TGCAGCGTTGAAGGGGGCGACGAATTCTATGGCTACCACACCTTC

size: -
D: TRBD2
V: TRBV14
J: TRBJ2-5
CDR3: CASSQVGGRGETQYF
DNA: TGTGCCAGCAGCCAAGTAGGCGGGAGGGGAGAGACCCAGTACTTC

size: -
D: TRBD1
V: TRBV5-1
J: TRBJ2-3
CDR3: CASRRDREVGDTQYF
DNA: TGCGCCAGCAGGCGAGACAGGGAAGTTGGAGATACGCAGTATTTT

size: -
D: TRBD2
V: TRBV11-3
J: TRBJ2-5
CDR3: CASSLNGRQTQYF
DNA: TGTGCCAGCAGCTTAAACGGGAGGCAGACCCAGTACTTC

size: once
D: TRBD1
V: TRBV11-2
J: TRBJ2-3
CDR3: CASSFPRDSRELTDTQYF
DNA: TGTGCCAGCAGCTTCCCCCGGGACAGCCGAGAACTCACAGATACGCAGTATTTT

size: -
D: TRBD1
V: TRBV5-4
J: TRBJ1-2
CDR3: CASSSGTENYGYTF
DNA: TGTGCCAGCAGCTCCGGGACAGAAAACTATGGCTACACCTTC

size: once
D: TRBD2
V: TRBV13
J: TRBJ2-7
CDR3: CASSTITSETYEQYF
DNA: TGTGCCAGCAGCACCATCACTAGCGAAACCTACGAGCAGTACTTC

size: -
D: -
V: TRBV28
J: TRBJ1-2
CDR3: CASSPSPPAVYGYTF
DNA: TGTGCCAGCAGCCCAAGCCCCCCGGCAGTCTATGGCTACACCTTC

size: -
D: -
V: TRBV6-4
J: TRBJ1-1
CDR3: CASSLGRNTEAFF
DNA: TGTGCCAGCAGTCTTGGACGGAACACTGAAGCTTTCTTT

size: -
D: -
V: TRBV29-1
J: TRBJ2-7
CDR3: CSGRADWGEQYF
DNA: TGCAGCGGTCGGGCGGACTGGGGCGAGCAGTACTTC

size: once
D: TRBD2
V: TRBV19
J: TRBJ2-7
CDR3: CASRTSGSISEQYF
DNA: TGTGCCAGTAGAACTAGCGGGAGTATTAGCGAGCAGTACTTC

size: -
D: TRBD1
V: TRBV7-2
J: TRBJ2-7
CDR3: CASSLAGTEDEQYF
DNA: TGTGCCAGCAGCTTAGCCGGGACAGAGGACGAGCAGTACTTC

size: -
D: -
V: TRBV29-1
J: TRBJ2-1
CDR3: CSVVGYFRTSSYNEQFF
DNA: TGCAGCGTTGTGGGTTATTTCAGGACCAGCTCCTACAATGAGCAGTTCTTC

size: -
D: TRBD1
V: TRBV28
J: TRBJ1-5
CDR3: CASSLLGRGDQPQHF
DNA: TGTGCCAGCAGTTTATTGGGCAGGGGGGATCAGCCCCAGCATTTT

size: -
D: -
V: TRBV5-1
J: TRBJ1-3
CDR3: CASSSGTFGNTIYF
DNA: TGCGCCAGCAGCTCCGGGACATTCGGAAACACCATATATTTT

size: -
D: -
V: TRBV5-8
J: TRBJ2-1
CDR3: CASSLEYGLNEQFF
DNA: TGTGCCAGCAGCTTGGAATACGGTCTAAATGAGCAGTTCTTC

size: -
D: -
V: TRBV11-3
J: TRBJ2-5
CDR3: CASSFRHQETQYF
DNA: TGTGCCAGCAGCTTTCGGCACCAAGAGACCCAGTACTTC